A single T cell receptor beta chain is shown here with its context. This sample was taken from a study of technical replicates of blood from a handful of donors. CDR1 LNHDA and CDR2 SQIVND come from the germline V gene (reference sequence). V was cut by 4 bases and J by 2 bases, with 14 bases left in between. The CDR3 is 16 residues long. Sequencing used immunoSEQ multiplex PCR; TCRdb keeps in-frame clones, though not all of them. The sample shows 75,000 to 100,000 clones, about 96% of them seen only once. The material sequenced was T cells isolated from PBMCs. This chain connects TRBV19 to TRBJ2-2; D possibly corresponds to TRBD2 (6 bases). This sequence was found in a human donor in good health. The CDR3 loop is CASSTLKGLNTGELFF. The CDR3 DNA reads as TGTGCCAGTAGTACACTAAAAGGACTAAACACCGGGGAGCTGTTTTTT.